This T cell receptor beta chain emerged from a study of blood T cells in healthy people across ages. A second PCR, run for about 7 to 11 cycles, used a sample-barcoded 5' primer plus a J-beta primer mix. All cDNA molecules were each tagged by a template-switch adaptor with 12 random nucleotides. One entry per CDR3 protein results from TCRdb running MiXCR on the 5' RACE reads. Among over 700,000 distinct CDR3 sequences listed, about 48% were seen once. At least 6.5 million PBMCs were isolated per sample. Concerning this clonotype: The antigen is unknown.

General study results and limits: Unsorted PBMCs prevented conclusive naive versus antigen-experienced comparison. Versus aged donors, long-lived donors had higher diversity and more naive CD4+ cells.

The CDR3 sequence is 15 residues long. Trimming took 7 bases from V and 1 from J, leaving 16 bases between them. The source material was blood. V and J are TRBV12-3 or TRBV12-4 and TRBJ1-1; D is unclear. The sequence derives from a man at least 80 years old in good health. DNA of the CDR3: TGTGCCAGCACCCTCACCGGGCCTGCGAACACTGAAGCTTTCTTT. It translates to CASTLTGPANTEAFF.